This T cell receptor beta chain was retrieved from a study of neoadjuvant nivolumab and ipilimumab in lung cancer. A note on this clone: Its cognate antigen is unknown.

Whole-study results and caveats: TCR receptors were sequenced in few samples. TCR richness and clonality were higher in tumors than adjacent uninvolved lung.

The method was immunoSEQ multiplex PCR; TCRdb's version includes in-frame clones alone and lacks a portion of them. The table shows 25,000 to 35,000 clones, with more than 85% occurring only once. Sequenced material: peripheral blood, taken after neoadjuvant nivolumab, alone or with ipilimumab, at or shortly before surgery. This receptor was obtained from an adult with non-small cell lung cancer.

This CDR3 is CASSLSRLAGEFGEQYF. CDR3 nucleotide sequence: TGTGCCAGCAGTTTATCGCGACTAGCGGGAGAGTTTGGTGAGCAGTACTTC. This sequence joins TRBV27 and TRBJ2-7; TRBD2 aligns across 12 bases. V lost 0 bases and J lost 7; bases outside the gene matches: 10. This CDR3 has 17 residues. From germline, CDR1 is MNHEY and CDR2 SMNVEV (reference sequence).